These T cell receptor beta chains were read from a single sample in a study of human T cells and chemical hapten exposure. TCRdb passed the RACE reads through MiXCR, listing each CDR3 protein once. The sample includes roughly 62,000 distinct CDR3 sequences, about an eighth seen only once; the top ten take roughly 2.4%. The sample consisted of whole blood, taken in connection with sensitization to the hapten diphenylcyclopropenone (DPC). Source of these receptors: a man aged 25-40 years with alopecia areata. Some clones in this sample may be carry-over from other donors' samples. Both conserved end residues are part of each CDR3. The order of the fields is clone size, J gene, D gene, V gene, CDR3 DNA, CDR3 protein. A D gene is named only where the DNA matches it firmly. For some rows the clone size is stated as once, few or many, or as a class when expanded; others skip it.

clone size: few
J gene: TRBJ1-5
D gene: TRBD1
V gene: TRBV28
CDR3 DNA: TGTGCCAGCAGCTCAGGGGGGAAACAGCCCCAGCATTTT
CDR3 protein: CASSSGGKQPQHF

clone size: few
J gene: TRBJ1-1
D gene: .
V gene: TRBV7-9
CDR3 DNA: TGTGCCAGCAGCTTAGGGGGCAGCCTTATTAAGACTGAAGCTTTCTTT
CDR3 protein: CASSLGGSLIKTEAFF

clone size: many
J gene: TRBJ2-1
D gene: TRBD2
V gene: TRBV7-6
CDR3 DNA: TGTGCCAGCAGCTTAGTCGGCGGGGGCTACAATGAGCAGTTCTTC
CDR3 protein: CASSLVGGGYNEQFF

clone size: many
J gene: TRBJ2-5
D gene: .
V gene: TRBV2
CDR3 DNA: TGTGCCAGCAGTGAAGTGCTAGACAAGACCCAGTACTTC
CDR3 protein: CASSEVLDKTQYF

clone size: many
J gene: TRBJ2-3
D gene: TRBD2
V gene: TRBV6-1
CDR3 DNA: TGTGCCAGCAGTGAGTCAGCGGGGGAAGTCACAGATACGCAGTATTTT
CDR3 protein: CASSESAGEVTDTQYF

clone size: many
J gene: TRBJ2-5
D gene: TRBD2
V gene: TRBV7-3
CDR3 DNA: TGTGCCAGCAGCCGAGGAGGTAGCGGGGGAGAGACCCAGTACTTC
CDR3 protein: CASSRGGSGGETQYF

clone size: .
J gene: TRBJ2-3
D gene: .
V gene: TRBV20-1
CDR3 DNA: TGCAGTGCTAGAGATTGGCGGCAGGGAACAGATACGCAGTATTTT
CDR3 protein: CSARDWRQGTDTQYF

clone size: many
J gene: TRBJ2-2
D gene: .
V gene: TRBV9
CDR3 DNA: TGTGCCAGCAGCCGCGGCGGGGAGCTGTTTTTT
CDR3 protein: CASSRGGELFF

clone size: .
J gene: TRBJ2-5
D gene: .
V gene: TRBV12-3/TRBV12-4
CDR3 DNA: TGTGCCAGCAGTTCCCTCCGGGCCGTCGACTTC
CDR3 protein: CASSSLRAVDF

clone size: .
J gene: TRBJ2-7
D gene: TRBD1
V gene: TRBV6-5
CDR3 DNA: TGTGCCAGCACAACCGGGACAGCGAGCTACGAGCAGTACTTC
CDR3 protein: CASTTGTASYEQYF

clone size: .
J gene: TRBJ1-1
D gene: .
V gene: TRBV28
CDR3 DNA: TGTGCCAGCAGTTTAACCAACACTGAAGCTTTCTTT
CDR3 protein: CASSLTNTEAFF

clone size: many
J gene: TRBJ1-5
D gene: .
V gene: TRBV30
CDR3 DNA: TGTGCCTGGACGAGTCCGAGCAGTCAGCCCCAGCATTTT
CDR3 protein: CAWTSPSSQPQHF

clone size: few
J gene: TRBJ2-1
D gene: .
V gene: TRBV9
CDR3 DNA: TGTGCCAGCAGCTCTCGACCCAATGAGCAGTTCTTC
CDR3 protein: CASSSRPNEQFF

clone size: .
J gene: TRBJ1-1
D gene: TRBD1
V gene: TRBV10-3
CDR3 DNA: TGTGCCATCAGTGATATAGGGGGCCGGACTGAAGCTTTCTTT
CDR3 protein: CAISDIGGRTEAFF

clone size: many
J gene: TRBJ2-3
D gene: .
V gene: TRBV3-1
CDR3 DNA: TGTGCCAGCAGGGAGGAGAAAGGTCGGACAGATACGCAGTATTTT
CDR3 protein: CASREEKGRTDTQYF

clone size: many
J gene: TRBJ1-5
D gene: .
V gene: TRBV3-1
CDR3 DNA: TGTGCCAGCAGCCAACAGAGGGGAGGCAATCAGCCCCAGCATTTT
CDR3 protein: CASSQQRGGNQPQHF

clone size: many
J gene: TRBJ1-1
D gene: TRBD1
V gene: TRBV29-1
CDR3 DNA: TGCAGCGTTGTAGGGACAGGGGACACTGAAGCTTTCTTT
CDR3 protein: CSVVGTGDTEAFF

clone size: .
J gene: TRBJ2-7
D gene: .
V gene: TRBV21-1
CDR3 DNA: TGTGCCAGCATTTTCAGGAGCGAGCAGTACTTC
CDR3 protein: CASIFRSEQYF

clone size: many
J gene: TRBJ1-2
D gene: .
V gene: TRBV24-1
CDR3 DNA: TGTGCCACCAGTGACTCAAGACAGGAGACTAACTATGGCTACACCTTC
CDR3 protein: CATSDSRQETNYGYTF

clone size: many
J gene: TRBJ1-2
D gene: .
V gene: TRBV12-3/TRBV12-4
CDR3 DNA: TGTGCCAGCAGTTTATCCGGAGTCTATGGCTACACCTTC
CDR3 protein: CASSLSGVYGYTF

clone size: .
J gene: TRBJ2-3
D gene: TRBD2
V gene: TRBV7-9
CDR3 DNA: TGTGCCAGCAGCTTAGTGGCGGGGGGCCCTAGCACAGATACGCAGTATTTT
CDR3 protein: CASSLVAGGPSTDTQYF

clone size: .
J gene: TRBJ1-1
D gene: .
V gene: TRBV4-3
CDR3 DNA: TGCGCCAGCAGCCAAGCATTCTTTCCGGGGGCTGTGGGGGTTCGTATGAACACTGAAGCTTTCTTT
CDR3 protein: CASSQAFFPGAVGVRMNTEAFF

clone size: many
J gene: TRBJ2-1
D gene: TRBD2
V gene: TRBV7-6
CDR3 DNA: TGTGCCAGCAGCTTAGTTGCTAGCGGGGGGGCAAGTGAGCAGTTCTTC
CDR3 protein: CASSLVASGGASEQFF

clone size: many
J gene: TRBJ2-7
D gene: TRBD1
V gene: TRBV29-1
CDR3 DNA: TGCAGCGTCCGGGACAGGGGTCCCACCAACGAGCAGTACTTC
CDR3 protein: CSVRDRGPTNEQYF

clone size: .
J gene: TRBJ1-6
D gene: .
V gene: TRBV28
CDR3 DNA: TGTGCCAGCAGTGCCGGACAGATACTTAATTCACCCCTCCACTTT
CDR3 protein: CASSAGQILNSPLHF

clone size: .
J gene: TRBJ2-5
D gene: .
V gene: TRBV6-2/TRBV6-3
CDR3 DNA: TGTGCCAGCAGTTATCGAGCAGGCCCTCAAAGGGAGACCCAGTACTTC
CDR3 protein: CASSYRAGPQRETQYF

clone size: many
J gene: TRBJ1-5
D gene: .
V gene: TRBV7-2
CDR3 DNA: TGTGCCAGCAGCTTAGGGGGCACAGACAATCAGCCCCAGCATTTT
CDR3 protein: CASSLGGTDNQPQHF

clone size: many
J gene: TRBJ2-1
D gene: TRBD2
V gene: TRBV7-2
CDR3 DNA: TGTGCCAGCAGCTTAGTCATCGCGCGGGGGGCAGCCAATGAGCAGTTCTTC
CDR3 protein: CASSLVIARGAANEQFF

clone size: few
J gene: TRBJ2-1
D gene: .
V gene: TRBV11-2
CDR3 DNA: TGTGCCAGCAGGAGGCTACAGGGTTCCTACAATGAGCAGTTCTTC
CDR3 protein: CASRRLQGSYNEQFF

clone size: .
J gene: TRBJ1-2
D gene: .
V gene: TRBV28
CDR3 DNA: TGTGCCAGCAGTTTCGCACAGCTCTACACCTTC
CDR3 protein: CASSFAQLYTF

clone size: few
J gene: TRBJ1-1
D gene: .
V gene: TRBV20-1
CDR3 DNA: TGCAGTGCTAGTTTGGGGGCTATGAACACTGAAGCTTTCTTT
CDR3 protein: CSASLGAMNTEAFF

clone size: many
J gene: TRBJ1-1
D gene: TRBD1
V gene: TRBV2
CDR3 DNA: TGTGCCAGCAGAGCGGGACAGGTGAACACTGAAGCTTTCTTT
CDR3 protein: CASRAGQVNTEAFF

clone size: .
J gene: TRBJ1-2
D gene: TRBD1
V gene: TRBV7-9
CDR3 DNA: TGTGCCAGCAGCTTAGTCATGACAGGGAACTATGGCTACACCTTC
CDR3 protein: CASSLVMTGNYGYTF

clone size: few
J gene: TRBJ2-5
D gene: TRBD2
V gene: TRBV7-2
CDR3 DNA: TGTGCCAGCAGCTCTCCCCGGGGGACTACAAAACAAGAGACCCAGTACTTC
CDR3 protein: CASSSPRGTTKQETQYF

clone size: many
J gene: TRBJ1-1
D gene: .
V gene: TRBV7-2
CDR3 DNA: TGTGCCAGCAGCTCCCGTTGGGGGAGGGAAACTGAAGCTTTCTTT
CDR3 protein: CASSSRWGRETEAFF

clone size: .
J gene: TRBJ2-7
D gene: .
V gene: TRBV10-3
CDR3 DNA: TGTGCCGCCGGTGGAGTGGGAGCCTACGAGCAGTACTTC
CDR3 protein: CAAGGVGAYEQYF

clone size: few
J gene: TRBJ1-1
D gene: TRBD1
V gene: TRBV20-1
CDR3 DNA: TGCAGTGCTAACCTGTACCTAGCTGACAGGGGAAAAACTGAAGCTTTCTTT
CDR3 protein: CSANLYLADRGKTEAFF

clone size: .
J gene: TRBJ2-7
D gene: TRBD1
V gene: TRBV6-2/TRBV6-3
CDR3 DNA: TGTGCCAGCAGTTATAAGACAGGGGGCGGCTACGAGCAGTACTTC
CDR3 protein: CASSYKTGGGYEQYF

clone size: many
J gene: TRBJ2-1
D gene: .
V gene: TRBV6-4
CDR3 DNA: TGTGCCAGCAGTGACTCCGCGAAGAGCTCCTACAATGAGCAGTTCTTC
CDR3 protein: CASSDSAKSSYNEQFF

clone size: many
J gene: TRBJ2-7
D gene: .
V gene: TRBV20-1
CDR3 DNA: TGCAGTGCTCCTCGGGCCCTCTACGAGCAGTACTTC
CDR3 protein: CSAPRALYEQYF

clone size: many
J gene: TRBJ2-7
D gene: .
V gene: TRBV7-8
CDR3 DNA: TGTGCCAGCAGCTTGATTTCCTACGAGCAGTACTTC
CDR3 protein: CASSLISYEQYF

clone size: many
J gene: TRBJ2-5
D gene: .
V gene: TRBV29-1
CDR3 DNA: TGCAGCGTCCGACGGTCACAAGAGACCCAGTACTTC
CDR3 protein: CSVRRSQETQYF

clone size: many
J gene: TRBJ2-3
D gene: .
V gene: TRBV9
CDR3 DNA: TGTGCCAGCAGCGTAGAGGACCCAGATACGCAGTATTTT
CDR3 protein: CASSVEDPDTQYF

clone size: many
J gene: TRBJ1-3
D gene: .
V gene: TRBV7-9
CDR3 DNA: TGTGCCAGCAGCTTAGGGGGCAGGACCGCTGGAAACACCATATATTTT
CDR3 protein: CASSLGGRTAGNTIYF

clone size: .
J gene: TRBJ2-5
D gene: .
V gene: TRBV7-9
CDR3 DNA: TGTGCCAGCAGCTTAGTAACTTCCCAAGAGACCCAGTACTTC
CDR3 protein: CASSLVTSQETQYF

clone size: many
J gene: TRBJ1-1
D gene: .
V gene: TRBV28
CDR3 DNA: TGTGCCAGCACCAGAAACACTGAAGCTTTCTTT
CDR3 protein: CASTRNTEAFF

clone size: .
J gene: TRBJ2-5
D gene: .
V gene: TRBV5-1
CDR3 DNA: TGCGCCAGCAGCTCAACTCAAGAGACCCAGTACTTC
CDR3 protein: CASSSTQETQYF

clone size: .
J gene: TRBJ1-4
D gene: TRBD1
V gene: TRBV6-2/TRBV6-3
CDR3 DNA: TGTGCCAGCAGTTACTCGAAGAGTCCGGGACAGCTTGAAAAACTGTTTTTT
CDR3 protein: CASSYSKSPGQLEKLFF

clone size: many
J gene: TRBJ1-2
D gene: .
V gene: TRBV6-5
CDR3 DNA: TGTGCCAGCAGTGGACGGGACCGCGTCGATGACTATGGCTACACCTTC
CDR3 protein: CASSGRDRVDDYGYTF

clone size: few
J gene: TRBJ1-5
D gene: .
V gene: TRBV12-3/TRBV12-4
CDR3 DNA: TGTGCCAGCAGTTTTGGCAGGATTGATCAGCCCCAGCATTTT
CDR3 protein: CASSFGRIDQPQHF

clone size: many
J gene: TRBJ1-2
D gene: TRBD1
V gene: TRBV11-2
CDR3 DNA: TGTGCCAGCAGCTCCTTAAGGGAGGGGGCGGTCAACTATGGCTACACCTTC
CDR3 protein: CASSSLREGAVNYGYTF

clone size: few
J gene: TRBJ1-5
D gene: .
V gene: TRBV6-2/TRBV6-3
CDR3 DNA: TGTGCCAGCAGTCCCCAATACGGGAGGCGAGGCAATCAGCCCCAGCATTTT
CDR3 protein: CASSPQYGRRGNQPQHF

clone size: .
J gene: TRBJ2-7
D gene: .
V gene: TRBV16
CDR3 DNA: TGTGCCAGCAGCCAATCCACAGTGGGCGAGCAGTACTTC
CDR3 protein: CASSQSTVGEQYF

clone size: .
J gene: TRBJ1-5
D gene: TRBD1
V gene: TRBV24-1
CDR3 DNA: TGTGCCACCAGTGAGGGACAGGATAGCAATCAGCCCCAGCATTTT
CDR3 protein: CATSEGQDSNQPQHF

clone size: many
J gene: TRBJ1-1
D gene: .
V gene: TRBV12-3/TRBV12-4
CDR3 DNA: TGTGCCAGCAGTGCCCCCAGGGGCCTCGAGAACACTGAAGCTTTCTTT
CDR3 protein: CASSAPRGLENTEAFF

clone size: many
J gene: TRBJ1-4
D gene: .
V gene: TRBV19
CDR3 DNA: TGTGCCAGTAGTTCGATCGGGGGGGCAGCGTATGAAAAACTGTTTTTT
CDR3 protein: CASSSIGGAAYEKLFF

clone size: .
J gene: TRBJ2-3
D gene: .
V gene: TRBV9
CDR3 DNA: TGTGCCAGCAGCGTAGCTTCTAGCACAGATACGCAGTATTTT
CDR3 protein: CASSVASSTDTQYF

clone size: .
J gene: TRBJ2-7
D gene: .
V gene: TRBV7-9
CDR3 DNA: TGTGCCAGCAGCTACCTCAAAGGGCAGGGGAAGTACGAGCAGTACTTC
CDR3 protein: CASSYLKGQGKYEQYF

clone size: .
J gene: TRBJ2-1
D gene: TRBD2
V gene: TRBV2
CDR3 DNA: TGTGCCAGCAGTGGAAGCGGGGTGAGCTCCTACAATGAGCAGTTCTTC
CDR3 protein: CASSGSGVSSYNEQFF

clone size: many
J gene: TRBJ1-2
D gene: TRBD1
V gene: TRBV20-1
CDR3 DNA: TGCAGTGCAAACCGGGACAGAGCTAACTATGGCTACACCTTC
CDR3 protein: CSANRDRANYGYTF